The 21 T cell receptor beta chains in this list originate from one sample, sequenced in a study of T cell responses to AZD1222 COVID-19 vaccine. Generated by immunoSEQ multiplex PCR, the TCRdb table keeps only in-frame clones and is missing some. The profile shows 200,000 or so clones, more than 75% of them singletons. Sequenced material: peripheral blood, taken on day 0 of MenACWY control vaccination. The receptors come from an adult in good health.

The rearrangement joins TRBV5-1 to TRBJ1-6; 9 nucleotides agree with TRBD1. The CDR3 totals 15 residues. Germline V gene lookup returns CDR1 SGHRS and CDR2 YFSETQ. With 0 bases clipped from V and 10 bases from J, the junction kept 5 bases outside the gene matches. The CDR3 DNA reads TGCGCCAGCAGCTTGGCCCTGACAGGGGGATCACCCCTCCACTTT. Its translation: CASSLALTGGSPLHF.

This CDR3 reads CASSLSGATDTQYF. The DNA for the CDR3 is TGTGCCAGTAGTCTGAGCGGGGCGACAGATACGCAGTATTTT. J is TRBJ2-3 and V is TRBV19; 7 nucleotides line up with TRBD2. The CDR3 consists of 14 residues. After removal of 5 bases from V and 3 bases from J, the junction contained 5 bases not matched to a gene. The germline CDR1 and CDR2 sequences are LNHDA and SQIVND (reference sequence).

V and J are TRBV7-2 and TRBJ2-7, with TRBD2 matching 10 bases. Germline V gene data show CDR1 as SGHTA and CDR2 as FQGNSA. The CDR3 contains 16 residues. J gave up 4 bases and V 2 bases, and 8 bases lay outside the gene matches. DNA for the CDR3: TGTGCCAGCAGCTTATCTAGCGGGAGTTTTGGGTACGAGCAGTACTTC. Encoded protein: CASSLSSGSFGYEQYF.

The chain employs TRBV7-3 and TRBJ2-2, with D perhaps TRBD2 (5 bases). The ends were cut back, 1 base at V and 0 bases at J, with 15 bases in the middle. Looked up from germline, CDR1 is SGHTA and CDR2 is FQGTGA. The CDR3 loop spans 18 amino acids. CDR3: CASSLNAPGSANTGELFF. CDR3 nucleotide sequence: TGTGCCAGCAGCTTAAACGCTCCGGGGAGCGCGAACACCGGGGAGCTGTTTTTT. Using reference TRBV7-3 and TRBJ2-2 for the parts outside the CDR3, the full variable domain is GAGVSQTPSNKVTEKGKYVELRCDPISGHTALYWYRQSLGQGPEFLIYFQGTGAADDSGLPNDRFFAVRPEGSVSTLKIQRTERGDSAVYLCASSLNAPGSANTGELFFGEGSRLTVL.

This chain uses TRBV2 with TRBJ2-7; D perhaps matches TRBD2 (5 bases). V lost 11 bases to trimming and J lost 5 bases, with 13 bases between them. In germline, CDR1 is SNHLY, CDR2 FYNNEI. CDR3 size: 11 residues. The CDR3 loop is CAYDGVNEQYF. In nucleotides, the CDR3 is TGTGCCTACGACGGGGTTAACGAGCAGTACTTC.

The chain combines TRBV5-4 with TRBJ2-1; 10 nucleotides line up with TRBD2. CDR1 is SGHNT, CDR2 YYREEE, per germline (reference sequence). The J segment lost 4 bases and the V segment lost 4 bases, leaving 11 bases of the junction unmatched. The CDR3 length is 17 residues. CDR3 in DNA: TGTGCCAGCAGCACGCCATCTGGACTAGCGGAGTACAATGAGCAGTTCTTC. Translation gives CASSTPSGLAEYNEQFF.

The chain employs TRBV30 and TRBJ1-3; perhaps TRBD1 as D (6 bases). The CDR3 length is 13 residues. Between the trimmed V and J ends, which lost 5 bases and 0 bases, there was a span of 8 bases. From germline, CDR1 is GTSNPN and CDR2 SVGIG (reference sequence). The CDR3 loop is CAWADSSGNTIYF. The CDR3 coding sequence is TGTGCCTGGGCGGACAGCTCTGGAAACACCATATATTTT.

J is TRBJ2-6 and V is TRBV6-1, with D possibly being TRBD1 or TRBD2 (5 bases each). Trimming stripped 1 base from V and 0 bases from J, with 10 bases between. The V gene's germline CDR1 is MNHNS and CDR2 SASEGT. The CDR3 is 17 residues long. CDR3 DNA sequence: TGTGCCAGCAGTGAAGGAGGGACGTCCTCTGGGGCCAACGTCCTGACTTTC. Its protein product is CASSEGGTSSGANVLTF.

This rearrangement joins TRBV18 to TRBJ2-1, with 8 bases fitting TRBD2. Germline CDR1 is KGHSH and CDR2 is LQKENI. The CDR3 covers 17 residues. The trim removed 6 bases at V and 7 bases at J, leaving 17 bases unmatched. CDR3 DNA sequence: TGTGCCAGCTCCCCAGCTCTCGGGAGGGCCGGGGGGAATGAGCAGTTCTTC. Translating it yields CASSPALGRAGGNEQFF.

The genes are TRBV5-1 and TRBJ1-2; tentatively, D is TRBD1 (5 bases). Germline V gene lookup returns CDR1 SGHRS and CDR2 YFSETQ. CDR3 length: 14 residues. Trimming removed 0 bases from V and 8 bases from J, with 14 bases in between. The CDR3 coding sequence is TGCGCCAGCAGCTTGGCCGGGACGGATTCAGGCTACACCTTC. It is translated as CASSLAGTDSGYTF.

The CDR3 region is CAWSGSGRAAYEQYF. As DNA, the CDR3 is TGTGCCTGGAGTGGGAGCGGCAGGGCCGCCTACGAGCAGTACTTC. V is TRBV30 and J is TRBJ2-7; either TRBD1 or TRBD2 may fit D (5 bases each). There are 15 residues in the CDR3. The germline CDR1 and CDR2 sequences are GTSNPN and SVGIG (reference sequence). Trimming pared 1 base from V and 2 bases from J, leaving 15 bases between. The full variable domain, its missing parts supplied by reference TRBV30 and TRBJ2-7, is SQTIHQWPATLVQPVGSPLSLECTVEGTSNPNLYWYRQAAGRGLQLLFYSVGIGQISSEVPQNLSASRPQDRQFILSSKKLLLSDSGFYLCAWSGSGRAAYEQYFGPGTRLTVT.

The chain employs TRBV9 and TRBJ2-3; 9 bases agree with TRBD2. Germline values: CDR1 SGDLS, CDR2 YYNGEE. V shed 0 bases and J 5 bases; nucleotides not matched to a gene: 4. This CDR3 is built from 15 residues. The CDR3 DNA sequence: TGTGCCAGCAGCGTAGGCGGGAGGGCGATAGATACGCAGTATTTT. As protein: CASSVGGRAIDTQYF.

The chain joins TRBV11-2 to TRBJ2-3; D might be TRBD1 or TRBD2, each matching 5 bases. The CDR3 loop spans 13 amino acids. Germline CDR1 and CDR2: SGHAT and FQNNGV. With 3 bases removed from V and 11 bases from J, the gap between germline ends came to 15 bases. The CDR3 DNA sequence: TGTGCCAGCAGCTTTGGGAGAGGGGTTGAGCAGTATTTT. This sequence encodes CASSFGRGVEQYF.

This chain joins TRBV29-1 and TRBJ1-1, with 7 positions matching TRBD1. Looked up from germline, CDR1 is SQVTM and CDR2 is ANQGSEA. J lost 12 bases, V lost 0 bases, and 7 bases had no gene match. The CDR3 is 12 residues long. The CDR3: CSVEEGGQVPFF. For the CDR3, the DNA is TGCAGCGTTGAAGAGGGAGGACAGGTCCCTTTCTTT.

The CDR3 nucleotides are TGTGCCAGCAGTTTAGCAGATACGCAGTATTTT. Encoded protein: CASSLADTQYF. This sequence joins TRBV27 and TRBJ2-3; no clear D gene. The CDR3 contains 11 residues. Trimming pared 2 bases from V and 4 bases from J, leaving 1 base between. The germline gives CDR1 MNHEY, CDR2 SMNVEV (reference sequence).

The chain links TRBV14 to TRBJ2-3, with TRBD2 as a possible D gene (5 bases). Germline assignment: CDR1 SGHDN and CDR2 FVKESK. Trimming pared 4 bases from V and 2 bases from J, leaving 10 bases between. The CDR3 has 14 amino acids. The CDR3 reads CASSPTRFTDTQYF. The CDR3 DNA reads TGTGCCAGCAGCCCCACTAGGTTCACAGATACGCAGTATTTT.

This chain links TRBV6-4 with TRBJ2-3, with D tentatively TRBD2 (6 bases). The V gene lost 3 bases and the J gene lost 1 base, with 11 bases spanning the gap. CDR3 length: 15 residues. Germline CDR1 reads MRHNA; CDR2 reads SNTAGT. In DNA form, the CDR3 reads TGTGCCAGCAGTGAACAAGGGACTGGCACAGATACGCAGTATTTT. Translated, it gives CASSEQGTGTDTQYF.

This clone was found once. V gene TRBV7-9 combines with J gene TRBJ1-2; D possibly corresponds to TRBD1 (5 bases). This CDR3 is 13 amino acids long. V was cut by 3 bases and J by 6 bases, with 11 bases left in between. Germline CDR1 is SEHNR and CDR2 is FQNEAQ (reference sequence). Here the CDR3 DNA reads TGTGCCAGCAGCTTTGAGGGGCCAGATGGCTACACCTTC. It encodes CASSFEGPDGYTF.

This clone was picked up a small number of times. In DNA form, the CDR3 reads TGTGCCAGCAGCGCAGACAGTTTTTCCTATGGCTACACCTTC. It translates to CASSADSFSYGYTF. The gene calls are TRBV9 and TRBJ1-2; TRBD1 might be the D (5 bases). The V gene's germline CDR1 is SGDLS and CDR2 YYNGEE. The CDR3 is made up of 14 amino acids. V gave up 3 bases and J gave up 4 bases, with 13 bases separating them. Looking up the rest from reference TRBV9 and TRBJ1-2 gives the full variable domain: DSGVTQTPKHLITATGQRVTLRCSPRSGDLSVYWYQQSLDQGLQFLIQYYNGEERAKGNILERFSAQQFPDLHSELNLSSLELGDSALYFCASSADSFSYGYTFGSGTRLTVV.

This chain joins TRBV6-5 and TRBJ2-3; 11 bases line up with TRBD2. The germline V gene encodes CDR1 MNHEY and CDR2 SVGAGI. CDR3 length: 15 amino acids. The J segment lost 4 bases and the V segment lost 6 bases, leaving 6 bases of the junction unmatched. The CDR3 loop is CASRHGLAGADTQYF. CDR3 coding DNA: TGTGCCAGCAGGCACGGACTAGCGGGCGCAGATACGCAGTATTTT.

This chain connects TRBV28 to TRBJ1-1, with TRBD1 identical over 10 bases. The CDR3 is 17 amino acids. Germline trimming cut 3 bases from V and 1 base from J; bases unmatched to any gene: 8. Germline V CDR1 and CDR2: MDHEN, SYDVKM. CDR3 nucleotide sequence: TGTGCCAGCAGTTTTGGAGGGACAGGGGTCAAGAACACTGAAGCTTTCTTT. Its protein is CASSFGGTGVKNTEAFF.